The source of this T cell receptor (beta chain) is a study of blood T cell repertoires in COVID-19. The overall study: Specimens from acute and convalescent COVID-19 originated in the United States, Italy and Spain. Sample material is recorded as cDNA or gDNA derived from T cells, B-cell-depleted T cells, or PBMCs.

V was trimmed by 7 bases and J by 8 bases, leaving 20 bases between them. Germline values: CDR1 MDHEN, CDR2 SYDVKM. The CDR3 is 14 residues long. Methods used by the authors: Nucleated cell counts were estimated from reference gene primer amplification. Sequencing used immunoSEQ multiplex PCR; TCRdb keeps in-frame clones, though not all of them. V and J calls and clone size are given by that table; D and trimming were obtained from the DNA. The sample consists of over 150,000 clones, 80% to 90% of them appearing once. The TCR sequence derives from a human donor in a cohort sampled during active COVID-19. Sequenced material: peripheral blood. V usage is TRBV28 and J usage is TRBJ1-2; D unresolved. The CDR3 protein is CASTPGGRTGGYTF. The CDR3, as DNA: TGTGCCAGCACCCCGGGTGGCAGAACGGGGGGCTACACCTTC.